This T cell receptor beta chain is from a study of T cell clonotyping in hematopoietic cell transplantation. Overall study findings and caveats: Recipient TCR diversity dropped after transplant; expanded clonotypes rose from day 30 to 180. Few recipient clonotypes overlapped donors; over 97% were de novo at given depth. No sorting was done, leaving CD4 and CD8 contributions mixed.

Some clones are missing from TCRdb's copy, which holds only in-frame ones; the method was immunoSEQ multiplex PCR. The table lists over 6,000 clones, around nine tenths of them singletons, with around 5% in the top ten. With regard to this clone: The antigen is unknown.

V was trimmed by 2 bases and J by 4 bases, leaving 8 bases between them. Germline lookup yields CDR1 SGHDN and CDR2 FVKESK. The length of the CDR3 is 13 residues. Samples: about 28 days before transplant, then days 30, 100 and 180 after. Material: peripheral blood mononuclear cells, obtained 100 days after allogeneic stem cell transplant. The genes are TRBV14 and TRBJ1-1, with unresolved D. This clonotype originated in a female patient aged 40 to 50 who had an allogeneic stem cell transplant from a related donor, so the T cells may come from the graft donor. Some clones in this sample may be carry-over from other donors' samples. CDR3 amino acids: CASSQQDPTEAFF. In DNA form, the CDR3 reads TGTGCCAGCAGCCAACAGGATCCCACTGAAGCTTTCTTT.